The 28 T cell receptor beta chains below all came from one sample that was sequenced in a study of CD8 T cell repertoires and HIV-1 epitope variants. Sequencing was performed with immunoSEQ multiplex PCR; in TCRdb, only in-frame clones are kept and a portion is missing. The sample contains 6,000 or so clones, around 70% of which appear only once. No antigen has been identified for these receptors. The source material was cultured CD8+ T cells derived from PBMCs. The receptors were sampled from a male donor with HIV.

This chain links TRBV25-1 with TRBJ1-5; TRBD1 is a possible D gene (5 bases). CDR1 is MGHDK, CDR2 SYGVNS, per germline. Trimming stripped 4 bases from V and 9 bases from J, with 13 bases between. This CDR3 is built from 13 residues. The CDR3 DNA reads TGTGCCAGCAGTGGCGGGGGGGGAATGCCCCAGCATTTT. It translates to CASSGGGGMPQHF.

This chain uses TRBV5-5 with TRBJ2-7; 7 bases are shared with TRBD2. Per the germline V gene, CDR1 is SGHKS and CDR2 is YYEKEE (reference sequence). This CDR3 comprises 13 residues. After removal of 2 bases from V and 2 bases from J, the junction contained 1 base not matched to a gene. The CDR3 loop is CASSFGGAYEQYF. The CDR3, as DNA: TGTGCCAGCAGCTTTGGGGGGGCCTACGAGCAGTACTTC.

CDR3 region: CASSAFDMNTEAFF. CDR3 bases: TGTGCCAGCAGTGCCTTTGACATGAACACTGAAGCTTTCTTT. The gene calls are TRBV6-1 and TRBJ1-1; the D is unclear. Trimming left V 4 bases short and J 0 bases short, with 9 bases between. The CDR3 spans 14 residues. In germline, CDR1 is MNHNS, CDR2 SASEGT.

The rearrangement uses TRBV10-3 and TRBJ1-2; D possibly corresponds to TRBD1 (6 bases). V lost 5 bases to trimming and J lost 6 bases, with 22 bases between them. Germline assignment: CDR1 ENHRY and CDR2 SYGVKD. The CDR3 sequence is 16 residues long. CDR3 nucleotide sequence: TGTGCCATCAGTCCTCAACTCGGAGAGGGGGTAAATGGCTACACCTTC. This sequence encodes CAISPQLGEGVNGYTF.

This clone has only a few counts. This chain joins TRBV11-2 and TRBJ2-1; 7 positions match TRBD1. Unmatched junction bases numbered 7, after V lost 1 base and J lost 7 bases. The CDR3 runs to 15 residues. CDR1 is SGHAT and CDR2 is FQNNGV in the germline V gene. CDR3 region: CASSLVRGILNEQFF. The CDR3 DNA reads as TGTGCCAGCAGCTTAGTCAGGGGGATTTTAAATGAGCAGTTCTTC.

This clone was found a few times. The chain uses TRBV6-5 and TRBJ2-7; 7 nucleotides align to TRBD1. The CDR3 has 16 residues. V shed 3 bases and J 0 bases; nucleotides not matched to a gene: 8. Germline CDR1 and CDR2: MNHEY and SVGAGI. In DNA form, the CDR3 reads TGTGCCAGCAGTTATAGATTCGGACAGGACTCCTACGAGCAGTACTTC. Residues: CASSYRFGQDSYEQYF.

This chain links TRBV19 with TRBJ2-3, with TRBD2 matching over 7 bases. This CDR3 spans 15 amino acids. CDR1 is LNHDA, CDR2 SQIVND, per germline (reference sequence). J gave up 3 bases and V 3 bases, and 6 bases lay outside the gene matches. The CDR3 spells CASSIPSGLTDTQYF. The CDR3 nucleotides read TGTGCCAGTAGTATCCCTAGCGGCCTGACAGATACGCAGTATTTT.

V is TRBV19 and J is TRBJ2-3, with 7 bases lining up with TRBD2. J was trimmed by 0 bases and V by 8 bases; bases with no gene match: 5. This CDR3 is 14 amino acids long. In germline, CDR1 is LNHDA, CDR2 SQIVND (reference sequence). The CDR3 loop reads CASSQAGSTDTQYF. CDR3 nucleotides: TGTGCCAGTTCCCAAGCGGGGAGCACAGATACGCAGTATTTT.

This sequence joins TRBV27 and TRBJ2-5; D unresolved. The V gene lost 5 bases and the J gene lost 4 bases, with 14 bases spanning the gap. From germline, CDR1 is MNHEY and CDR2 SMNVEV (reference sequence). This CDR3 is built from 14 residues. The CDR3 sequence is CASSPSGLRETQYF. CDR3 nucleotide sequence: TGTGCCAGCAGTCCATCGGGCCTCAGAGAGACCCAGTACTTC.

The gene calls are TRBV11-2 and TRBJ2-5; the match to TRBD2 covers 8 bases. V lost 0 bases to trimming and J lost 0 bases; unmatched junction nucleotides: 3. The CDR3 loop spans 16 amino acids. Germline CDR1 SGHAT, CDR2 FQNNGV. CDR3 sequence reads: CASSLEGLGHQETQYF. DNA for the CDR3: TGTGCCAGCAGCTTAGAGGGACTAGGGCACCAAGAGACCCAGTACTTC.

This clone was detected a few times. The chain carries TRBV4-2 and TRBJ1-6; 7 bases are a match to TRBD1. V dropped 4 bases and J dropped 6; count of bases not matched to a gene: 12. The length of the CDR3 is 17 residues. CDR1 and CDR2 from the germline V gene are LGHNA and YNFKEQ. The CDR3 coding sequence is TGTGCCAGCAGCCCGCCTACAGGGGAATTGGGTAATTCACCCCTCCACTTT. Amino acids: CASSPPTGELGNSPLHF.

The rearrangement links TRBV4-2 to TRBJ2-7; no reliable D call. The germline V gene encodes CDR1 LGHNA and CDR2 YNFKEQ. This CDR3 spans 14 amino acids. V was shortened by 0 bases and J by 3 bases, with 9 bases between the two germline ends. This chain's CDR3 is CASSQDLGSYEQYF. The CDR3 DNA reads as TGTGCCAGCAGCCAAGATCTTGGAAGCTACGAGCAGTACTTC.

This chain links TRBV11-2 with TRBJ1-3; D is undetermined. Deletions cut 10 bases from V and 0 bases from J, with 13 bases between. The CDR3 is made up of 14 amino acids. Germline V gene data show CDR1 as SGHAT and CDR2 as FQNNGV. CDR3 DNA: TGTGCCACCCGATTCGGGGTCTCTGGAAACACCATATATTTT. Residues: CATRFGVSGNTIYF. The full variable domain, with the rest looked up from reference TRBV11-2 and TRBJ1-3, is EAGVAQSPRYKIIEKRQSVAFWCNPISGHATLYWYQQILGQGPKLLIQFQNNGVVDDSQLPKDRFSAERLKGVDSTLKIQPAKLEDSAVYLCATRFGVSGNTIYFGEGSWLTVV.

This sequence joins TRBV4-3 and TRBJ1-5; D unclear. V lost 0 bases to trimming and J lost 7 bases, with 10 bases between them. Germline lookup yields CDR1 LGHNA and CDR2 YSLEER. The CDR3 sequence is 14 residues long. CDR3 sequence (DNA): TGCGCCAGCAGCCAAGAGGTAGGTCTGCAGCCCCAGCATTTT. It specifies CASSQEVGLQPQHF.

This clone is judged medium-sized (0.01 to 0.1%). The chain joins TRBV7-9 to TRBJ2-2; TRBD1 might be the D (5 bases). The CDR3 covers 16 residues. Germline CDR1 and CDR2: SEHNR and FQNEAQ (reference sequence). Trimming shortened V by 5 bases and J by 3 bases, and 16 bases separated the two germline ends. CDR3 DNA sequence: TGTGCCAGCAGCCACATTAAGGGGCGCGACACCGGGGAGCTGTTTTTT. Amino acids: CASSHIKGRDTGELFF.

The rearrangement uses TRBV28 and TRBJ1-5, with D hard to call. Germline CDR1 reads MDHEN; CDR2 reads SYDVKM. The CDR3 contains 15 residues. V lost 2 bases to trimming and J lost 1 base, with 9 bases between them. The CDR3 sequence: CASSLDDGSNQPQHF. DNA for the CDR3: TGTGCCAGCAGTTTAGACGACGGGAGCAATCAGCCCCAGCATTTT.

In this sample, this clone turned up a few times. The CDR3 loop reads CASSLRQSNDEQYF. As DNA, the CDR3 is TGTGCCAGCAGCTTGCGTCAGTCTAATGACGAGCAGTACTTC. The gene calls are TRBV7-9 and TRBJ2-7; D gene ambiguous. Trimming removed 3 bases at V and 5 bases at J, with 14 bases between. The CDR3 extends over 14 amino acids. CDR1 is SEHNR and CDR2 is FQNEAQ in the germline V gene (reference sequence).

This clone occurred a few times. The CDR3 DNA is TGTGCCAGCAGCTTGGGACAGTACCTTCGTGAGCAGTACTTC. It encodes CASSLGQYLREQYF. This chain joins TRBV7-1 and TRBJ2-7, with 7 bases identical to TRBD1. TRBV7-1 is given ORF status, its function remaining uncertain. The junction had 10 bases not matched to a gene; V was cut back by 4 bases and J by 7 bases. The CDR3 consists of 14 residues.

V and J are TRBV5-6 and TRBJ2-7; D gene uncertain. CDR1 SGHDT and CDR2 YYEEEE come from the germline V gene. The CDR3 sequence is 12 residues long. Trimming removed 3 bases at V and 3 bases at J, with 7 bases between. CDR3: CASSSMFYEQYF. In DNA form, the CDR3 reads TGTGCCAGCAGCTCAATGTTCTACGAGCAGTACTTC.

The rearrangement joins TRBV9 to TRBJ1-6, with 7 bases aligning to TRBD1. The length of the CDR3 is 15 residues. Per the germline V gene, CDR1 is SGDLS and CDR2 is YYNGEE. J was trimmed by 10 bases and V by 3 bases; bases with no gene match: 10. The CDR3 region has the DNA TGTGCCAGCAGCGAGACGACAGGGATCCCCTCACCCCTCCACTTT. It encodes CASSETTGIPSPLHF.

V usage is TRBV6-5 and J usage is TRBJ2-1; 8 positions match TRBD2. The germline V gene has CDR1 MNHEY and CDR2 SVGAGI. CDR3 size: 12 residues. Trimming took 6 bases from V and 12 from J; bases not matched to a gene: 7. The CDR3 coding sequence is TGTGCCAGCAGAGAGCGGGAGCTCGGGCAGTTCTTC. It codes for CASRERELGQFF.

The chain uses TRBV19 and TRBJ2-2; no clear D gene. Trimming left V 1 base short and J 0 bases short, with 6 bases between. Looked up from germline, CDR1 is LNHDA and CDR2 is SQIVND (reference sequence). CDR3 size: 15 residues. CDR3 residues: CASSIGGSNTGELFF. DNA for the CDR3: TGTGCCAGTAGTATAGGTGGGTCGAACACCGGGGAGCTGTTTTTT. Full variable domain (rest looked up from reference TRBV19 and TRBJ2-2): DGGITQSPKYLFRKEGQNVTLSCEQNLNHDAMYWYRQDPGQGLRLIYYSQIVNDFQKGDIAEGYSVSREKKESFPLTVTSAQKNPTAFYLCASSIGGSNTGELFFGEGSRLTVL.

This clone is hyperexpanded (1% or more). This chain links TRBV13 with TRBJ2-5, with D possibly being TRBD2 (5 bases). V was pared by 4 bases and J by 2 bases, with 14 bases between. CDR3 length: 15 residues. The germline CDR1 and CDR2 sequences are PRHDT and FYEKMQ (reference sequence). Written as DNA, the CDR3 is TGTGCCAGCAGCTCCGCCGGGATAGATCAAGAGACCCAGTACTTC. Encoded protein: CASSSAGIDQETQYF.

The CDR3 protein is CASMLGQGTDTQYF. The CDR3 DNA reads TGTGCCAGCATGCTGGGACAGGGCACAGATACGCAGTATTTT. The genes are TRBV5-6 and TRBJ2-3, with TRBD1 identical over 8 bases. CDR3 size: 14 residues. Germline V gives CDR1 SGHDT, CDR2 YYEEEE. J lost 1 base, V lost 6 bases, and 4 bases had no gene match.

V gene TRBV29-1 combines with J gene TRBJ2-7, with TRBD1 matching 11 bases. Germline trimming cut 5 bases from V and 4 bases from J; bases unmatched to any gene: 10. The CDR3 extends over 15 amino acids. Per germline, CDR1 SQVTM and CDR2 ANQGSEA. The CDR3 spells CSVPISGTGGYEQYF. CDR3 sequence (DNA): TGCAGCGTTCCCATCTCCGGGACAGGGGGTTACGAGCAGTACTTC.

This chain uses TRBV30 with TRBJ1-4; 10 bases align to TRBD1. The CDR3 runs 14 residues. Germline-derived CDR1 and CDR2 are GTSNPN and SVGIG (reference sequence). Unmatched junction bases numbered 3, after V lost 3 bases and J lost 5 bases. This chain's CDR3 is CAWSTGQGNEKLFF. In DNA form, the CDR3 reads TGTGCCTGGAGCACGGGACAGGGGAATGAAAAACTGTTTTTT.

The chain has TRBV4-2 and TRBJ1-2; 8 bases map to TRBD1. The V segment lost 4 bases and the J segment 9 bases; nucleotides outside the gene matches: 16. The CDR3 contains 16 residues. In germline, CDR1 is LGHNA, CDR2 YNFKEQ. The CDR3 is CASSPNSGTGLDSYTF. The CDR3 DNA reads TGTGCCAGCAGCCCTAACTCCGGGACAGGATTAGATAGCTACACCTTC.

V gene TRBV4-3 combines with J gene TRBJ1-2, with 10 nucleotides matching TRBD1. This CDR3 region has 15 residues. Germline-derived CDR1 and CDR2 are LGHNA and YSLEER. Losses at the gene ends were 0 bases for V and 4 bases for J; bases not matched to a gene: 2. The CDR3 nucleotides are TGCGCCAGCAGCCAAGAGGGGACAGGGGCCTATGGCTACACCTTC. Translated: CASSQEGTGAYGYTF.